This T cell receptor (beta chain) was found in a study of shared clonotypes between healthy human individuals (dated by TCRdb to 2018 to 2020). About the full investigation: The cohort included three men and two women between 18 and 49 years of age. For each donor, CD4 naive and CD4 memory were each run on three plates, CD8 naive on two plates, and CD8 memory on one plate. To estimate repertoire size and how much clonotype sharing occurs between individuals, the study deeply sequenced the blood TCR repertoires of a handful of healthy adults. Different laboratories and diverse techniques were used to prepare libraries and sequence TCR repertoires, to increase sequencing depth and limit assay-specific biases. Between about 0.8 and 8.9 billion PBMCs per donor were obtained by leukapheresis.

Donors were healthy HIV-negative adults with no recently reported acute infections or vaccinations. Every donor was a Caucasian adult residing in Nashville, Tennessee, USA. Magnetic negative selection was used to enrich CD4+ T cells, after which naive cells were positively selected on CD45RA and the negative fraction became the memory subset. After blood collection by leukapheresis, PBMCs were isolated using Ficoll-Histopaque density gradient centrifugation and then cryopreserved in the vapor phase of liquid nitrogen. Analytical flow cytometry was used to check the purity and quantity of each magnetically sorted T cell population. From each sorted fraction, genomic DNA was isolated and quantified by UV absorbance on a Nanodrop 2000c. The CDR3 holds 14 amino acids from the cysteine to the phenylalanine. CDR3 DNA only is kept here, 42 bases in frame from base 1. The germline V gene (reference sequence) specifies LNHDA as CDR1 and SQIVND as CDR2. The trim is 5 bases for V and 3 bases for J, with a gap of 13 bases between the germline ends.

General study outcomes and caveats: Only blood was sampled, and tissue TCR repertoires likely differ from those in blood. Rarefaction of sorted-subset datasets indicated incomplete sequencing despite the large sequencing depth. Sharing across four donors was observed for approximately 5% of naive CD4, around 3.5% of naive CD8, around 2.5% of memory CD4, and about 0.39% of memory CD8 clonotypes. Larger estimated clonotype richness was generally found for naive subsets than for memory subsets. Because the study included only a small number of donors, the genetic and exposure-history diversity represented was limited. Based on pairwise subsampling, the degree of clonotype sharing among donors was expected to be affected by sequencing depth. Compared with non-shared clonotypes, clonotypes shared by all four sorted-subset donors had higher generation probabilities.

About this clone: Which antigen it targets is not known. No quality values exist for individual bases; no much larger clone is one base distant.

Using the deep immunoSEQ assay, multiplex PCR amplified TCR CDR3 regions from genomic DNA. Extracted genomic DNA from each cell subset was spread evenly across all wells of several immunoSEQ 96-well plates, with each plate serving as a replicate. For sorted subsets, roughly 0.2 ug genomic DNA, equal to about 30,000 T cell genomes, was loaded into each replicate PCR. Purified libraries were measured with a Qubit 3.0 fluorometer, size-checked on a Bioanalyzer 2100, and measured again with the KAPA Library Quantification kit. Every immunoSEQ 96-well plate was sequenced on a dedicated single-read 150-cycle Illumina NextSeq 550 flow cell. The source study handled its data this way. Because the immunoSEQ output held only junctional sequences and lacked quality scores, the filtering could not match the filtering applied to full-length reads. Sequences were annotated with PyIR, a Python wrapper for IgBLAST v1.9, and V/J genes and CDR3 were assigned using IMGT germline references. Reads with weak V/J assignments (E-value above 1e-6), missing CDR3, stop codons, out-of-frame junctions, or ambiguous translated residues were removed. V3J clonotypes were defined as sequences sharing an identical inferred V gene, J gene, and CDR3 amino acid sequence. Percentage overlap between repertoires was computed as shared unique clonotypes divided by the size of the smaller repertoire. Richness of each repertoire was evaluated using RTK rarefaction, the Chao1 estimator, and Recon v2.1 estimates of unobserved clonotypes. For all TCRbeta clonotypes obtained by the gDNA method from a handful of donors, generation probabilities were computed with OLGA. TCRdb obtained this table from immuneACCESS and retained in-frame rearrangements with V and J assigned. These tables miss some clones; where compared with another copy, unresolved V genes account for less than half of the shortfall, and the remainder is unexplained. V, J and clone size derive from that table, while D and trimming were established from the DNA sequence. The sample data list under 1,900,000 clones, and approximately 98.5% of these were observed just once. About 0.35% of the sample goes to the ten largest clones.

This TCR was sampled from a man aged 30 to 39 in good health. This chain joins TRBV19 to TRBJ1-1, with the D gene not confidently named. Sequencing was carried out using naive CD4+ T cells sorted from blood. This sample's cell subset or site label indicates: CD45RA+ positively selected. Here is the DNA: TGTGCCAGTAGTGTGCGAAGGGAGTACACTGAAGCTTTCTTT. Its coded protein is CASSVRREYTEAFF.